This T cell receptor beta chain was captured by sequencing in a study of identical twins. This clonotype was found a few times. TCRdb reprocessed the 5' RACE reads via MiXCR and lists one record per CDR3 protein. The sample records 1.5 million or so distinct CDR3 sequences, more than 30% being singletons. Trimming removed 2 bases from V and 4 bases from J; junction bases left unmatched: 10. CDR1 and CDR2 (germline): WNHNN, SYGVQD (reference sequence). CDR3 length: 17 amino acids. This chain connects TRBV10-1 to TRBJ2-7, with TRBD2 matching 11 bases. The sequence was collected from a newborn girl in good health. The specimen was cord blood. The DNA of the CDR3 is TGCGCCAGCAGTGAGAGACCCTCTAGCGGGAGGAGGTACGAGCAGTACTTC. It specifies CASSERPSSGRRYEQYF.